This TCR beta chain was recovered during a study of control samples from healthy donors and cancer patients. CDR3 length: 12 amino acids. Germline lookup yields CDR1 SGHAT and CDR2 FQNNGV. Trimming took 0 bases from V and 9 from J, leaving 9 bases between them. Here immunoSEQ multiplex PCR was the method, and the copy in TCRdb shows in-frame clones only, minus some. The top ten clones hold over 1.5% of a sample with some 130,000 clones, 90% to 95% of them seen once. This TCR was sampled from a man aged 50-60 years with head and neck cancer. The J gene is TRBJ2-7, the V gene TRBV11-2, with D possibly being TRBD1 (5 bases). The sequenced sample consisted of PBMCs. The CDR3 DNA reads TGTGCCAGCAGCTTAGAAGGGGCTTCGCAGTACTTC. Amino acids: CASSLEGASQYF.